This T cell receptor (beta chain) was sequenced for a study of cytomegalovirus exposure and HLA in healthy donors. Study overall: An earlier analysis found under 130 million unique TCR beta sequences from 150 million to 200 million T cells.

Notes on this clone: Its antigen is currently unknown.

The PCR had 60 Vbeta and 13 Jbeta primers. Per the original data handling: A later analysis tallied 65 million to 85 million unique TCR beta chains, about 11 million of them shared. Using immunoSEQ multiplex PCR, the repertoire was profiled, and TCRdb retains in-frame clones only, with some absent. The V and J calls and clone size come from that table; D and trimming were worked out from the DNA. The table shows over 130,000 clones, with more than 65% occurring only once. Study observations and caveats: It has been reported that TCR beta sequences accurately predicted the HLA-A and HLA-B alleles of most subjects. Near-uniform donor sequencing depth was presumed by presence/absence analyses.

The CDR3 is 15 residues long. Per the germline V gene, CDR1 is MGHDK and CDR2 is SYGVNS. V was cut by 2 bases and J by 3 bases, with 13 bases left in between. Sequenced input: PBMCs. The clonotype was recovered from a man aged 45 to 65 in good health and CMV-seropositive. The rearrangement uses TRBV25-1 and TRBJ1-1; perhaps TRBD1 as D (6 bases). This chain's CDR3 is CASSEPRGGDTEAFF. In DNA form, the CDR3 reads TGTGCCAGCAGTGAACCACGAGGGGGGGACACTGAAGCTTTCTTT.